These 4 T cell receptor beta chains came from one sample sequenced in a study of blood T cell repertoires in COVID-19. Some clones are missing from TCRdb's copy, which holds only in-frame ones; the method was immunoSEQ multiplex PCR. The sample has hundreds of thousands of clones; roughly 90% are singletons. The sequencing input was PBMCs or T cells enriched from blood (not recorded which). These receptors were collected from a woman aged 25 to 39 with acute COVID-19.

J is TRBJ1-5 and V is TRBV2; perhaps TRBD1 as D (6 bases). Trimming removed 7 bases at V and 5 bases at J, with 12 bases between. Germline V CDR1 and CDR2: SNHLY, FYNNEI. The CDR3 sequence is 13 residues long. Here the CDR3 DNA reads TGTGCCAGCAACAGGGATTTCGATCAGCCCCAGCATTTT. It encodes CASNRDFDQPQHF.

This chain connects TRBV27 to TRBJ2-1; possibly TRBD1 for D (6 bases). V lost 8 bases and J lost 6, with 14 bases in between. The length of the CDR3 is 13 residues. Germline V lookup: CDR1 MNHEY, CDR2 SMNVEV (reference sequence). This CDR3 reads CASGFRDTNEQFF. The CDR3 nucleotides are TGTGCCAGCGGGTTCCGGGACACCAATGAGCAGTTCTTC.

This chain uses TRBV25-1 with TRBJ2-1, with 10 bases that match TRBD2. This CDR3 has 17 amino acids. Germline CDR1 and CDR2: MGHDK and SYGVNS. Trimming at V came to 6 bases and at J to 4 bases, leaving 12 bases not matched to a gene. CDR3: CASSPDKSGGAYNEQFF. The CDR3 coding sequence is TGTGCCAGCAGCCCAGATAAAAGCGGGGGGGCGTACAATGAGCAGTTCTTC.

There are a few counts of this clone. The rearrangement joins TRBV4-1 to TRBJ1-5; D possibly corresponds to TRBD1 (6 bases). This CDR3 comprises 16 residues. The germline CDR1 and CDR2 sequences are MGHRA and YSYEKL. Trimming removed 2 bases from V and 4 bases from J, with 15 bases in between. The CDR3: CASSQMSGAYNQPQHF. CDR3 DNA: TGCGCCAGCAGCCAAATGTCAGGGGCCTATAATCAGCCCCAGCATTTT.